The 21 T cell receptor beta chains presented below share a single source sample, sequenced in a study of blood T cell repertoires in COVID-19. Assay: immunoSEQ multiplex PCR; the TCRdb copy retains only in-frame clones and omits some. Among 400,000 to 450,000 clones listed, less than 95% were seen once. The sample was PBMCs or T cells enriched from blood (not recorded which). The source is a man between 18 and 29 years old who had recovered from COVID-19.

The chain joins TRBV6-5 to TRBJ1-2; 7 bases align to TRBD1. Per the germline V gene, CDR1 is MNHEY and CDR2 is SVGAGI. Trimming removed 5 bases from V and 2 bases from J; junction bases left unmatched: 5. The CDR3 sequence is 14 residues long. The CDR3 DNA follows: TGTGCCAGCAGTATCCCGACAGGGAACTATGGCTACACCTTC. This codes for CASSIPTGNYGYTF.

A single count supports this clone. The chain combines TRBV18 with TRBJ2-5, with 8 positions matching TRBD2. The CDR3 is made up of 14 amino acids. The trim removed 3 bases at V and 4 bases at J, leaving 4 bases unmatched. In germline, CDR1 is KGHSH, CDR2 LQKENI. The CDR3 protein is CASSPGTSRETQYF. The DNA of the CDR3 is TGTGCCAGCTCACCCGGGACTAGTCGAGAGACCCAGTACTTC.

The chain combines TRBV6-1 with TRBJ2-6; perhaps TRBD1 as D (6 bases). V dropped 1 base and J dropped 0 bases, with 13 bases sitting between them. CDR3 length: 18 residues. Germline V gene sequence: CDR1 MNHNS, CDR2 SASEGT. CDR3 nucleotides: TGTGCCAGCAGTGAAGGTACAGGGACCCTCTCTGGGGCCAACGTCCTGACTTTC. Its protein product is CASSEGTGTLSGANVLTF.

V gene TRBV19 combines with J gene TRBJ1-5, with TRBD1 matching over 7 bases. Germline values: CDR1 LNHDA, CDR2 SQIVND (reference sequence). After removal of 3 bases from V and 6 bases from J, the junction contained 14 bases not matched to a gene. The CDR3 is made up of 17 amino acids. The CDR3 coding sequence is TGTGCCAGTAGTATTGGGGTCCACAGGGGTTATTTTCAGCCCCAGCATTTT. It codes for CASSIGVHRGYFQPQHF.

The CDR3 DNA reads TGTGCCAGCAGACAGGGTCGGGATGTTTATTCACCCCTCCACTTT. This sequence encodes CASRQGRDVYSPLHF. V is TRBV2 and J is TRBJ1-6; D is possibly TRBD1 (6 bases). The CDR3 has 15 amino acids. Trimming stripped 6 bases from V and 8 bases from J, with 17 bases between. The germline CDR1 and CDR2 sequences are SNHLY and FYNNEI.

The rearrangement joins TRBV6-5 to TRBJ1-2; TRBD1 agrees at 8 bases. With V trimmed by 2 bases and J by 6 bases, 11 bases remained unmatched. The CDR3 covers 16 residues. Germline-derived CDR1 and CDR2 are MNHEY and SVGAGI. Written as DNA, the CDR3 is TGTGCCAGCAGTTACCGGAGAGGACAGGGAGGGGATGGCTACACCTTC. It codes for CASSYRRGQGGDGYTF.

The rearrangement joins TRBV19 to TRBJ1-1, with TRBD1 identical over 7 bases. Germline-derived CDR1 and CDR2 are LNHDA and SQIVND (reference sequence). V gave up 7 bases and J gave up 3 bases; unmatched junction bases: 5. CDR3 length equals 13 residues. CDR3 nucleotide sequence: TGTGCCAGTACCAGAGACAGGGACACTGAAGCTTTCTTT. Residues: CASTRDRDTEAFF.

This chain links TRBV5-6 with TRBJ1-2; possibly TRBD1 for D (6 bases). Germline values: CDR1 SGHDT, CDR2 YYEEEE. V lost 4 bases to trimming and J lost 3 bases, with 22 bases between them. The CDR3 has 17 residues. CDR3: CASSQSGQSPLDYGYTF. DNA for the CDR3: TGTGCCAGCAGCCAGTCAGGACAGAGTCCCTTGGACTATGGCTACACCTTC.

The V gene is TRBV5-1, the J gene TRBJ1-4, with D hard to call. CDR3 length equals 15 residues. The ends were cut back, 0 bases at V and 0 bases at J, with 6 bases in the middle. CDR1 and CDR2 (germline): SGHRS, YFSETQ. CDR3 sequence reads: CASSLDPATNEKLFF. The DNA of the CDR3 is TGCGCCAGCAGCTTGGACCCAGCAACTAATGAAAAACTGTTTTTT. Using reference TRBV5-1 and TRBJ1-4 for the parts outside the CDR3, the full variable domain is KAGVTQTPRYLIKTRGQQVTLSCSPISGHRSVSWYQQTPGQGLQFLFEYFSETQRNKGNFPGRFSGRQFSNSRSEMNVSTLELGDSALYLCASSLDPATNEKLFFGSGTQLSVL.

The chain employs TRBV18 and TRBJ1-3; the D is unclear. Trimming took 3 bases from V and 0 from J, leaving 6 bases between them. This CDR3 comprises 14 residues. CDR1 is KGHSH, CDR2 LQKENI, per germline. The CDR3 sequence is CASSPQVSGNTIYF. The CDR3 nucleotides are TGTGCCAGCTCACCTCAGGTCTCTGGAAACACCATATATTTT.

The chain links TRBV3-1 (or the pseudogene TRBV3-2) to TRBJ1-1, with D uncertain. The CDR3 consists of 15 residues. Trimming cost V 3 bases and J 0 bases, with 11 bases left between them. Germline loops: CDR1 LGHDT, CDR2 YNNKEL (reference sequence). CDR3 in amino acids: CASSHKQNMNTEAFF. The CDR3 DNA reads TGTGCCAGCAGCCACAAACAGAATATGAACACTGAAGCTTTCTTT.

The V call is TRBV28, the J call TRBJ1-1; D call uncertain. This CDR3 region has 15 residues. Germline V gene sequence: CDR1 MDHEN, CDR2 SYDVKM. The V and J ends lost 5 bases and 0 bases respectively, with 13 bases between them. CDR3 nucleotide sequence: TGTGCCAGCAGTCCCCGGGGAGAAGTGAACACTGAAGCTTTCTTT. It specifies CASSPRGEVNTEAFF.

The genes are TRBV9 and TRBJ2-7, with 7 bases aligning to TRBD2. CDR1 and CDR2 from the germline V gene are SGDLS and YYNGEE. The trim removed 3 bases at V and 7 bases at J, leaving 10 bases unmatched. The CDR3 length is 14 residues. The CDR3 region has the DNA TGTGCCAGCAGCGAGTCGGGAGGCTTGGGGGAGCAGTACTTC. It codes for CASSESGGLGEQYF.

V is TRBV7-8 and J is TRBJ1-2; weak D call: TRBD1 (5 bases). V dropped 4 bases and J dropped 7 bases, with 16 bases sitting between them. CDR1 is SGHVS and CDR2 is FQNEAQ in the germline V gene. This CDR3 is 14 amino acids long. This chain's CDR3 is CASSSGVPGLGYTF. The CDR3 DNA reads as TGTGCCAGCAGCTCGGGGGTGCCAGGTCTTGGCTACACCTTC.

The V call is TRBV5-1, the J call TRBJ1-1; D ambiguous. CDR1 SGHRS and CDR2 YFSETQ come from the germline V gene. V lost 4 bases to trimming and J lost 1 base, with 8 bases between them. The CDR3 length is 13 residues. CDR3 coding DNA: TGCGCCAGCAGCGTTACAGAGAACACTGAAGCTTTCTTT. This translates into CASSVTENTEAFF. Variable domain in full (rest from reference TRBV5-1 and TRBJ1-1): KAGVTQTPRYLIKTRGQQVTLSCSPISGHRSVSWYQQTPGQGLQFLFEYFSETQRNKGNFPGRFSGRQFSNSRSEMNVSTLELGDSALYLCASSVTENTEAFFGQGTRLTVV.

CDR3 sequence (DNA): TGTGCCTGGAGTGTAGGGACTAGCATTAATGAGCAGTTCTTC. Translating it yields CAWSVGTSINEQFF. The chain carries TRBV30 and TRBJ2-1, with TRBD2 matching over 9 bases. With V trimmed by 0 bases and J by 7 bases, 4 bases remained unmatched. CDR3 length: 14 amino acids. The germline gives CDR1 GTSNPN, CDR2 SVGIG (reference sequence).

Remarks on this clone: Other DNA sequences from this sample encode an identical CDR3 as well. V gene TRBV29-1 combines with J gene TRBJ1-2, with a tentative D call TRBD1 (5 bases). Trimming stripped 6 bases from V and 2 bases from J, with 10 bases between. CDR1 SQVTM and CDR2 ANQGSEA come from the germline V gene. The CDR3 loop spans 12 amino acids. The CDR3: CSVGGGNYGYTF. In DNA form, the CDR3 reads TGCAGCGTGGGGGGAGGGAACTATGGCTACACCTTC.

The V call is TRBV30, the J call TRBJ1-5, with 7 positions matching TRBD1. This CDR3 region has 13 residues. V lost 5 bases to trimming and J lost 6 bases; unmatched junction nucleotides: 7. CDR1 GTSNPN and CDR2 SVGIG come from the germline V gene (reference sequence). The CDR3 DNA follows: TGTGCCTGGCAAGGACAGGCCAGTCAGCCCCAGCATTTT. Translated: CAWQGQASQPQHF. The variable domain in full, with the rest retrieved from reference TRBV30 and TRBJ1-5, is SQTIHQWPATLVQPVGSPLSLECTVEGTSNPNLYWYRQAAGRGLQLLFYSVGIGQISSEVPQNLSASRPQDRQFILSSKKLLLSDSGFYLCAWQGQASQPQHFGDGTRLSIL.

The CDR3: CASSITPQGAGGYTF. The CDR3 coding sequence is TGTGCCAGTAGTATTACCCCTCAGGGGGCGGGCGGCTACACCTTC. This chain uses TRBV19 with TRBJ1-2, with 8 bases aligning to TRBD1. J gave up 8 bases and V 3 bases, and 11 bases lay outside the gene matches. This CDR3 spans 15 amino acids. CDR1 is LNHDA, CDR2 SQIVND, per germline (reference sequence).

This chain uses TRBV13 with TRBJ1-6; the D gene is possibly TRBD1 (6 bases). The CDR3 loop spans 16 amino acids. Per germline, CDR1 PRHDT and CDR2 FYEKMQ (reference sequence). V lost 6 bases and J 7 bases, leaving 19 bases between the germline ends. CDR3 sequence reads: CASSQSIGTSNSPLHF. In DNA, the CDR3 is TGTGCCAGCAGTCAGTCCATAGGGACAAGCAATTCACCCCTCCACTTT.

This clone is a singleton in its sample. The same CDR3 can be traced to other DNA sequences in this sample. CDR3 loop: CASSYPRENYGYTF. CDR3 sequence (DNA): TGTGCCAGCAGTTACCCACGGGAAAACTATGGCTACACCTTC. The chain carries TRBV6-5 and TRBJ1-2; no clear D gene. Deletions cut 2 bases from V and 2 bases from J, with 9 bases between. The CDR3 runs 14 residues. The germline V gene has CDR1 MNHEY and CDR2 SVGAGI.